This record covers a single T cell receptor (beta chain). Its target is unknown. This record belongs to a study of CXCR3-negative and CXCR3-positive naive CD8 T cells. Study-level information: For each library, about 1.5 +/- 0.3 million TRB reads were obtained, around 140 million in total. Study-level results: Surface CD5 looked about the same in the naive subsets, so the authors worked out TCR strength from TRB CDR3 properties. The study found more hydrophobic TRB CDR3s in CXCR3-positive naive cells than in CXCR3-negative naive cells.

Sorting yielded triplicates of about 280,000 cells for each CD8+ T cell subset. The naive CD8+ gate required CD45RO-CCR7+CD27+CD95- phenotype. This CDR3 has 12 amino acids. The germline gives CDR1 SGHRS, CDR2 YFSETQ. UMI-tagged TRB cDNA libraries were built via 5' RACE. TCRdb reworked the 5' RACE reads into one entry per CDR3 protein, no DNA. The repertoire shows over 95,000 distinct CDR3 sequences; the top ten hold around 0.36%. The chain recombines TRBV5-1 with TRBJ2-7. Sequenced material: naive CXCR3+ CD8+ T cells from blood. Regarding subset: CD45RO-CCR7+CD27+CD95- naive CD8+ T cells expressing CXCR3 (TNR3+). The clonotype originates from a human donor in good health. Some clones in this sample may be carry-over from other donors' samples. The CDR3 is CASSFESYEQYF.